The entry below gives a single T cell receptor beta chain sequence along with its context. Its antigen is still unknown. Each CDR3 protein gets one entry after TCRdb re-called the 5' RACE reads with MiXCR. The table includes 300,000 to 350,000 distinct CDR3 sequences, approximately 13% detected once. The CDR3 is made up of 15 amino acids. CDR1 and CDR2 (germline): MNHEY, SVGAGI. Trimming removed 2 bases from V and 7 bases from J, with 17 bases in between. This specimen comes from a study of identical twins. Whole-study findings and limits: Twins shared out-of-frame alpha sequences with excess low generation probability.

These data also formed part of another study, on yellow fever vaccine responses in identical twins. Turning to that study: Reported findings indicate that twins' vaccine T cell responses seemed partially convergent, partially personalized.

Material for sequencing was CD8+ T cells sorted from blood. This sequence joins TRBV6-5 and TRBJ2-5, with D tentatively TRBD2 (5 bases). The sequence was obtained from a woman under 30 in good health. The CDR3 DNA reads TGTGCCAGCAGTTACACCGAACCCGTACGGGGGACCCAGTACTTC. Translation gives CASSYTEPVRGTQYF.